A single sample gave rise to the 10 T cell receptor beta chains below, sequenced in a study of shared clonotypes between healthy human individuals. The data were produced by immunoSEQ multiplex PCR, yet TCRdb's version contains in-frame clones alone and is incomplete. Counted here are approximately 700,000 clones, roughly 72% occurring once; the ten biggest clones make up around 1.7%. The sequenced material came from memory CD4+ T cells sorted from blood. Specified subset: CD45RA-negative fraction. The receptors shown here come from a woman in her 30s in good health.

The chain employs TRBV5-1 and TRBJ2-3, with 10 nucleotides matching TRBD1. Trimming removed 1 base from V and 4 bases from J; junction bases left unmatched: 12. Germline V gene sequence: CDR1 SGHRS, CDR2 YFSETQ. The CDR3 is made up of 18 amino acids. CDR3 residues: CASSLYVFGTGAADTQYF. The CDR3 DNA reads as TGCGCCAGCAGCTTGTACGTCTTCGGGACAGGGGCCGCAGATACGCAGTATTTT.

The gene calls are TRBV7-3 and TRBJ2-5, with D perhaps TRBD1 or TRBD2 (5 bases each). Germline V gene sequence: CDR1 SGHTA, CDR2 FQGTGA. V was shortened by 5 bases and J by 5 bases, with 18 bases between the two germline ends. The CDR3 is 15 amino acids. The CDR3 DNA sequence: TGTGCCAGCAGCCTATCCGGGACCCCGGGGGAGACCCAGTACTTC. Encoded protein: CASSLSGTPGETQYF. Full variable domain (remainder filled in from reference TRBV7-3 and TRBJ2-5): GAGVSQTPSNKVTEKGKYVELRCDPISGHTALYWYRQSLGQGPEFLIYFQGTGAADDSGLPNDRFFAVRPEGSVSTLKIQRTERGDSAVYLCASSLSGTPGETQYFGPGTRLLVL.

The CDR3 DNA follows: TGTGCCAGCAGTCTAAGGGTGGCAGATACGCAGTATTTT. Residues: CASSLRVADTQYF. The chain recombines TRBV7-9 with TRBJ2-3; D unclear. The CDR3 loop spans 13 amino acids. Trimming left V 6 bases short and J 4 bases short, with 11 bases between. The germline V gene has CDR1 SEHNR and CDR2 FQNEAQ (reference sequence). The full variable domain, in which reference TRBV7-9 and TRBJ2-3 provide the parts outside the CDR3, is DTGVSQNPRHKITKRGQNVTFRCDPISEHNRLYWYRQTLGQGPEFLTYFQNEAQLEKSRLLSDRFSAERPKGSFSTLEIQRTEQGDSAMYLCASSLRVADTQYFGPGTRLTVL.

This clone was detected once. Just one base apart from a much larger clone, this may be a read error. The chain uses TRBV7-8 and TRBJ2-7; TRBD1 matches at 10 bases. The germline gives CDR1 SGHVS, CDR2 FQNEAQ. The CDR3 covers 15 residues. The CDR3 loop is CASSPRTGGTYERYF. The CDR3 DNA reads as TGTGCCAGCAGCCCGAGGACAGGGGGGACCTACGAGCGGTACTTC.

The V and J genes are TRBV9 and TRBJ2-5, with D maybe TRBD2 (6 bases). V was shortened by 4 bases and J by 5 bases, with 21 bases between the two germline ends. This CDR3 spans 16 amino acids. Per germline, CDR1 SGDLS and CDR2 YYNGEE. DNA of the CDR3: TGTGCCAGCAGCCCAGGGAGTAGCGGTGGTGGTGAGACCCAGTACTTC. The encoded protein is CASSPGSSGGGETQYF.

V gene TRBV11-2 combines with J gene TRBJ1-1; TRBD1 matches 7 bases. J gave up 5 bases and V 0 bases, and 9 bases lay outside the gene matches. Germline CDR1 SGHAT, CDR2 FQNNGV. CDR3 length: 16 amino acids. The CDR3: CASSLDRTGLWTEAFF. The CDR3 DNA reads TGTGCCAGCAGCTTAGACCGGACAGGACTTTGGACTGAAGCTTTCTTT.

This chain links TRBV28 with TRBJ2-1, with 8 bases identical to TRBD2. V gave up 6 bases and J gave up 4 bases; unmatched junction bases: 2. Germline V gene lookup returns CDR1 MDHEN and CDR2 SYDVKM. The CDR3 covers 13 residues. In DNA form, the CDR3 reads TGTGCCAGCAGGACTAGCGATTACAATGAGCAGTTCTTC. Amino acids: CASRTSDYNEQFF.

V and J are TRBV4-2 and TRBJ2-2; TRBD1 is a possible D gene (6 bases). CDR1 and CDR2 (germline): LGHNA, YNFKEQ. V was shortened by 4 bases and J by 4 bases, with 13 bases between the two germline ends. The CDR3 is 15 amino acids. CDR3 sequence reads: CASSPGGGGTGELFF. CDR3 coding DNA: TGTGCCAGCAGCCCTGGTGGGGGCGGCACCGGGGAGCTGTTTTTT.

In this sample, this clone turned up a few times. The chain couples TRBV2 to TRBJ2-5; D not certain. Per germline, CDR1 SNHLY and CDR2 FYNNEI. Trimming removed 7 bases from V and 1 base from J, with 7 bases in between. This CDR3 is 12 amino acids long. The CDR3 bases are TGTGCCAGCAAGGAGTTCCAAGAGACCCAGTACTTC. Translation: CASKEFQETQYF.

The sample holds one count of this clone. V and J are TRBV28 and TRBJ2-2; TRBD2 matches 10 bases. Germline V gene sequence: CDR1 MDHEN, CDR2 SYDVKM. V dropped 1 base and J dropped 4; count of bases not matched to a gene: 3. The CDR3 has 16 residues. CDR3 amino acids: CASSLFPSGGTGELFF. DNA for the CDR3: TGTGCCAGCAGTTTATTTCCTAGCGGGGGCACCGGGGAGCTGTTTTTT. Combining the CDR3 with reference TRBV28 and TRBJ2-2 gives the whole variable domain DVKVTQSSRYLVKRTGEKVFLECVQDMDHENMFWYRQDPGLGLRLIYFSYDVKMKEKGDIPEGYSVSREKKERFSLILESASTNQTSMYLCASSLFPSGGTGELFFGEGSRLTVL.